This note documents a single T cell receptor (beta chain) sequence. Antigen specificity is unknown. Germline V gene sequence: CDR1 SNHLY, CDR2 FYNNEI. The CDR3 has 14 residues. The V end was cut by 7 bases, the J end by 3 bases, with 12 bases between. Participants had chemo-refractory metastatic non-small-cell lung cancer and were treated with focal radiation plus ipilimumab CTLA-4 blockade. The table came from immunoSEQ multiplex PCR; TCRdb's copy has only in-frame clones and leaves some out. Among 32,000 or so clones, around 75% were seen once, and the ten largest hold 11% to 15%. This specimen comes from a study of radiotherapy plus CTLA-4 blockade in lung cancer. Study background: Objective responses occurred in 18% of patients; around 30% had disease control. Study-wide results and limits: TCR clones originating in tumors grew in number in blood after radiotherapy plus ipilimumab. Response, reportedly, was best predicted by interferon-beta along with early blood T cell clone dynamics.

The chain couples TRBV2 to TRBJ1-4; D ambiguous. The specimen was peripheral blood, collected from a patient treated with radiotherapy plus ipilimumab. The receptor's source is a human donor with non-small cell lung cancer that progressed on radiotherapy plus ipilimumab. CDR3 in amino acids: CASNGLFANEKLFF. CDR3 nucleotides: TGTGCCAGCAACGGGCTCTTCGCTAATGAAAAACTGTTTTTT.